These 9 T cell receptor beta chains were sequenced from one sample in a study of vaccination effects on CD4 cells after COVID-19. The table came from immunoSEQ multiplex PCR; TCRdb's copy has only in-frame clones and leaves some out. Of 70,000 or so clones in the sample, roughly 80% were seen once. Following culture for roughly 10 days, CD4+ T cells were isolated. No cognate antigen is known for these TCRs. The sequencing here drew on CD4+ T cells from PBMCs cultured without peptide, taken before COVID-19 vaccination. The receptors here all came from a human donor who received a COVID-19 vaccine.

J is TRBJ2-2 and V is TRBV7-3, with D unclear. V lost 6 bases and J 0 bases, leaving 8 bases between the germline ends. Germline values: CDR1 SGHTA, CDR2 FQGTGA. This CDR3 region has 14 residues. The CDR3 coding sequence is TGTGCCAGCAGTTCATCAACGAACACCGGGGAGCTGTTTTTT. This encodes CASSSSTNTGELFF.

This chain uses TRBV12-5 with TRBJ1-1, with a weak D call TRBD1 (6 bases). Germline CDR1 reads LGHNT; CDR2 reads FRNRAP. The CDR3 is 15 residues long. The V end lost 3 bases, the J end lost 2 bases, and 13 bases lay between the germline ends. The CDR3 DNA reads as TGTGCTAGTGGTTTCTTCCAGGGGTACAACACTGAAGCTTTCTTT. It translates to CASGFFQGYNTEAFF. Drawing the rest from reference TRBV12-5 and TRBJ1-1, the complete variable domain is DARVTQTPRHKVTEMGQEVTMRCQPILGHNTVFWYRQTMMQGLELLAYFRNRAPLDDSGMPKDRFSAEMPDATLATLKIQPSEPRDSAVYFCASGFFQGYNTEAFFGQGTRLTVV.

The V call is TRBV25-1, the J call TRBJ2-5; perhaps TRBD1 as D (6 bases). This CDR3 comprises 14 residues. The germline V and J ends were trimmed by 8 bases and 4 bases, with 17 bases remaining between them. CDR1 and CDR2 from the germline V gene are MGHDK and SYGVNS. The CDR3 DNA is TGTGCCAGCGCTACCATACAGGGAACAGAGACCCAGTACTTC. Amino acids: CASATIQGTETQYF.

This sequence joins TRBV7-9 and TRBJ2-5, with 9 bases aligning to TRBD2. Germline CDR1 SEHNR, CDR2 FQNEAQ (reference sequence). Unmatched junction bases numbered 4, after V lost 4 bases and J lost 4 bases. The CDR3 spans 14 residues. The CDR3 region has the DNA TGTGCCAGCAGCTCCAGCGGGGGGCGAGAGACCCAGTACTTC. Translating it yields CASSSSGGRETQYF.

The chain combines TRBV7-8 with TRBJ2-7, with D hard to call. CDR3 length: 14 residues. Trimming left V 2 bases short and J 0 bases short, with 8 bases between. The V gene's germline CDR1 is SGHVS and CDR2 FQNEAQ. DNA for the CDR3: TGTGCCAGCAGCTTACGGTCAGACTCCTACGAGCAGTACGTC. This gives the protein CASSLRSDSYEQYV.

This clone was seen once. The J gene is TRBJ1-2, the V gene TRBV30; the match to TRBD1 covers 8 bases. This CDR3 comprises 14 residues. The germline gives CDR1 GTSNPN, CDR2 SVGIG (reference sequence). V lost 7 bases to trimming and J lost 4 bases; unmatched junction nucleotides: 11. DNA of the CDR3: TGTGCCTCCTACCCAACAGGGGGTCTCTATGGCTACACCTTC. Translated, it gives CASYPTGGLYGYTF.

The rearrangement joins TRBV18 to TRBJ1-3; 7 nucleotides match TRBD1. This CDR3 is built from 16 residues. CDR1 and CDR2 from the germline V gene are KGHSH and LQKENI. V was pared by 3 bases and J by 0 bases, with 5 bases of the junction left unmatched. CDR3 residues: CASSPGDSRSGNTIYF. In DNA form, the CDR3 reads TGTGCCAGCTCACCGGGGGACAGCCGCTCTGGAAACACCATATATTTT.

The table lists this clone with a count of one. The chain joins TRBV4-2 to TRBJ1-1; D remains unclear. The CDR3 has 14 residues. The V gene's germline CDR1 is LGHNA and CDR2 YNFKEQ. V lost 4 bases to trimming and J lost 0 bases, with 9 bases between them. CDR3 coding DNA: TGTGCCAGCAGCCTGAGACGGGTGAACACTGAAGCTTTCTTT. Translating it yields CASSLRRVNTEAFF.

This clone was seen only a few times. The chain couples TRBV19 to TRBJ2-2, with D possibly called TRBD1 or TRBD2 (6 bases each). The CDR3 runs 17 residues. The V and J ends lost 3 bases and 1 base respectively, with 15 bases between them. CDR1 LNHDA and CDR2 SQIVND come from the germline V gene (reference sequence). The CDR3, as DNA: TGTGCCAGTAGTATCGGGGGCTCGCGGAGGAACACCGGGGAGCTGTTTTTT. Translation: CASSIGGSRRNTGELFF.